This T cell receptor beta chain was obtained from a study of OX40 agonist ivuxolimab in advanced cancers. Study as a whole: Ivuxolimab is an agonistic anti-OX40 (CD134) antibody, and patients were treated with it. Antecedent anti-PD-1, anti-PD-L1 or anti-CTLA-4 therapy was permissible, with 40% having received some.

This CDR3 is built from 12 residues. The germline CDR1 and CDR2 sequences are MNHEY and SVGAGI. Between the trimmed V and J ends, which lost 0 bases and 8 bases, there was a span of 5 bases. Study-level points and caveats: Blood T cells, both CD4+ and CD8+, expanded clonally by week 6 at 0.1 to 3.0 mg/kg.

A note on this clone: Its specificity is unknown.

Sequencing was performed with immunoSEQ multiplex PCR; in TCRdb, only in-frame clones are kept and a portion is missing. The sample holds approximately 79,000 clones, roughly 94% seen once. The TCR originated in an adult with an advanced solid tumor such as melanoma, head and neck, liver or kidney cancer. The chain couples TRBV6-5 to TRBJ2-1; D uncertain. The material sequenced was CD4+ or CD8+ T cells sorted from blood, taken in a trial of the OX40 agonist ivuxolimab. The DNA for the CDR3 is TGTGCCAGCAGTTACTCGTTCGATGAGCAGTTCTTC. Its translation: CASSYSFDEQFF.